The next 27 T cell receptor beta chains were all read from a single sample in a study of CD8+CD57+ T cells in acquired aplastic anemia. Patients included in sequencing had previously demonstrated CD8+CD57+ cell expansion by flow cytometry. Template material for TCR beta VDJ and CDR3 profiling consisted of genomic DNA. One entry per CDR3 protein, called by TCRdb with MiXCR from the reads. The sample lists 180,000 or so distinct CDR3 sequences; approximately 48% were seen once. The sample taken for sequencing was sorted CD4+, CD8+, or CD8+CD57+ T cells (not recorded which) from PBMCs. The receptors originated from a human donor with aplastic anemia.

The gene calls are TRBV7-3 and TRBJ1-5; D remains unclear. This CDR3 contains 13 residues. Germline lookup yields CDR1 SGHTA and CDR2 FQGTGA. V gave up 2 bases and J gave up 7 bases, with 9 bases separating them. The CDR3 coding sequence is TGTGCCAGCAGCTTAGGTTGGCGGCAGCCCCAGCATTTT. Its translation: CASSLGWRQPQHF.

The genes are TRBV10-3 and TRBJ1-1, with D hard to call. This CDR3 is built from 13 residues. Trimming removed 4 bases at V and 5 bases at J, with 11 bases between. Germline V gives CDR1 ENHRY, CDR2 SYGVKD. The CDR3 protein is CAISGIGRTEAFF. The CDR3 DNA sequence: TGTGCCATCAGTGGGATAGGGAGGACTGAAGCTTTCTTT.

About this clonotype: A much larger clone is a single base away; this may be a read error. The V call is TRBV5-4, the J call TRBJ1-1, with TRBD1 matching 8 bases. The CDR3 runs to 14 residues. In germline, CDR1 is SGHNT, CDR2 YYREEE (reference sequence). In nucleotides, the CDR3 is TGTGCCAGCAGCCTCAGGGGGCGCTACACTGATGCTTTCTTT. Translating gives CASSLRGRYTDAFF.

On this clonotype: Just one base apart from a much larger clone, this may be a read error. The chain recombines TRBV11-2 with TRBJ1-2; D unclear. Germline V gene data show CDR1 as SGHAT and CDR2 as FQNNGV. The ends were cut back, 5 bases at V and 7 bases at J, with 14 bases in the middle. The CDR3 sequence is 13 residues long. CDR3 sequence (DNA): TGTGCCAGCAGCCCAGTGAAGGGCTGTGGCTACACCTTC. It translates to CASSPVKGCGYTF.

The rearrangement links TRBV5-1 to TRBJ2-7; TRBD1 matches at 12 bases. In germline, CDR1 is SGHRS, CDR2 YFSETQ. The CDR3 is made up of 15 amino acids. V lost 5 bases and J lost 6; bases outside the gene matches: 9. The CDR3 nucleotides are TGCGCCAGCAGAGGCGGGACAGGGGGCGCGTCCGAGCAGTACTTC. Protein sequence: CASRGGTGGASEQYF.

The CDR3 sequence is CASSLGGTEQFF. In nucleotides, the CDR3 is TGTGCCAGCAGTCTGGGGGGCACTGAGCAGTTCTTC. V and J are TRBV2 and TRBJ2-1, with D possibly called TRBD1 or TRBD2 (6 bases each). Deletions cut 5 bases from V and 9 bases from J, with 11 bases between. Germline values: CDR1 SNHLY, CDR2 FYNNEI. This CDR3 has 12 amino acids.

This clonotype was recorded many times. V is TRBV12-3 or TRBV12-4 and J is TRBJ1-5; D unclear. V dropped 6 bases and J dropped 9 bases, with 15 bases sitting between them. The CDR3 spans 13 residues. CDR3 residues: CASSPRSWGPQHF. CDR3 coding DNA: TGTGCCAGCAGCCCCCGGTCATGGGGGCCCCAGCATTTT.

This clonotype was detected only once. Here the CDR3 reads CASSILAGGPYEQYF. The CDR3 coding sequence is TGTGCCAGTAGTATTCTGGCGGGAGGGCCCTACGAGCAGTACTTC. The V gene is TRBV19, the J gene TRBJ2-7; 9 bases agree with TRBD2. The CDR3 is 15 residues long. The ends lost 3 bases at V and 2 bases at J; junction bases unmatched: 5. Germline V lookup: CDR1 LNHDA, CDR2 SQIVND (reference sequence).

This chain links TRBV9 with TRBJ2-3; no reliable D call. CDR1 and CDR2 (germline): SGDLS, YYNGEE. V was shortened by 2 bases and J by 6 bases, with 7 bases between the two germline ends. This CDR3 contains 12 residues. CDR3 loop: CASSVLLDTQYF. The CDR3, as DNA: TGTGCCAGCAGCGTGTTACTCGATACGCAGTATTTT.

The DNA of the CDR3 is TGCAGTGTAGTCAGGACTAGCGGGAGGAGCTCCTACGAGCAGTACTTC. The encoded protein is CSVVRTSGRSSYEQYF. The rearrangement joins TRBV20-1 to TRBJ2-7; 14 positions agree with TRBD2. V shed 7 bases and J 0 bases; nucleotides not matched to a gene: 8. Germline CDR1 reads DFQATT; CDR2 reads SNEGSKA (reference sequence). The CDR3 spans 16 residues.

This clonotype was counted only a few times. The rearrangement links TRBV2 to TRBJ2-5; the D gene is possibly TRBD2 (5 bases). Trimming removed 2 bases from V and 5 bases from J, with 12 bases in between. The CDR3 runs to 14 residues. Germline CDR1 is SNHLY and CDR2 is FYNNEI. CDR3 in amino acids: CASSETRTGETQYF. The CDR3 DNA reads as TGTGCCAGCAGTGAAACAAGGACGGGGGAGACCCAGTACTTC.

The rearrangement joins TRBV6-1 to TRBJ2-3, with 11 bases fitting TRBD2. Germline V gene sequence: CDR1 MNHNS, CDR2 SASEGT. The CDR3 runs 16 residues. V trimming: 4 bases; J trimming: 3 bases; junction bases outside the gene matches: 6. CDR3 sequence: CASSALAGEATDTQYF. The DNA for the CDR3 is TGTGCCAGCAGTGCACTAGCGGGGGAAGCAACAGATACGCAGTATTTT.

The chain combines TRBV10-2 with TRBJ2-6; D is uncertain. This CDR3 region has 14 residues. Germline CDR1 reads WSHSY; CDR2 reads SAAADI. V gave up 3 bases and J gave up 0 bases, with 3 bases separating them. The chain's CDR3 is CASSDASGANVLTF. The CDR3 DNA reads as TGCGCCAGCAGTGATGCCTCTGGGGCCAACGTCCTGACTTTC.

This clonotype was seen ten or more times. The chain recombines TRBV5-1 with TRBJ2-6, with D tentatively TRBD1 (5 bases). The CDR3 has 19 residues. Germline values: CDR1 SGHRS, CDR2 YFSETQ. Trimming stripped 0 bases from V and 0 bases from J, with 16 bases between. For the CDR3, the DNA is TGCGCCAGCAGCTTGGCGGCAGGGCGTAAAAACTCTGGGGCCAACGTCCTGACTTTC. Encoded protein: CASSLAAGRKNSGANVLTF. Complete variable domain (other parts from reference TRBV5-1 and TRBJ2-6): KAGVTQTPRYLIKTRGQQVTLSCSPISGHRSVSWYQQTPGQGLQFLFEYFSETQRNKGNFPGRFSGRQFSNSRSEMNVSTLELGDSALYLCASSLAAGRKNSGANVLTFGAGSRLTVL.

The rearrangement uses TRBV15 and TRBJ1-2; 7 nucleotides align to TRBD1. CDR3 length equals 15 residues. The V gene's germline CDR1 is LNHNV and CDR2 YYDKDF (reference sequence). V lost 3 bases and J lost 5; bases outside the gene matches: 9. CDR3 bases: TGTGCCACCAGCAGTCCCGGGACAGTTTCTTATGGCTACACCTTC. Its translation: CATSSPGTVSYGYTF.

This clonotype occurred many times. V and J are TRBV5-4 and TRBJ1-1; D remains ambiguous. The CDR3 sequence is 13 residues long. V gave up 6 bases and J gave up 3 bases, with 12 bases separating them. Germline V gives CDR1 SGHNT, CDR2 YYREEE (reference sequence). The CDR3 reads CASTIGVYTEAFF. The CDR3 bases are TGTGCCAGCACCATCGGGGTTTACACTGAAGCTTTCTTT. The full variable domain, in which reference TRBV5-4 and TRBJ1-1 provide the parts outside the CDR3, is ETGVTQSPTHLIKTRGQQVTLRCSSQSGHNTVSWYQQALGQGPQFIFQYYREEENGRGNFPPRFSGLQFPNYSSELNVNALELDDSALYLCASTIGVYTEAFFGQGTRLTVV.

This clonotype was seen many times. The chain couples TRBV24-1 to TRBJ1-1; D not certain. Germline V gives CDR1 KGHDR, CDR2 SFDVKD. V lost 3 bases to trimming and J lost 10 bases, with 17 bases between them. The CDR3 length is 14 residues. The CDR3 sequence is CATSDPPLTARAFF. The CDR3, as DNA: TGTGCCACCAGTGATCCCCCTCTAACCGCAAGAGCTTTCTTT.

Notes on this clonotype: A read error is possible here, since a much larger clone lies one base away. CDR3 residues: CASSGRGNQPQHF. The DNA of the CDR3 is TGTGCCAGCAGTGGACGGGGCAATCAGCCCCAGCATTTT. This chain joins TRBV6-1 and TRBJ1-5, with D hard to call. Germline assignment: CDR1 MNHNS and CDR2 SASEGT. V was trimmed by 4 bases and J by 2 bases, leaving 6 bases between them. This CDR3 comprises 13 residues.

V and J are TRBV7-2 and TRBJ2-2; the D gene is possibly TRBD2 (5 bases). The V end was cut by 4 bases, the J end by 8 bases, with 17 bases between. Germline CDR1 reads SGHTA; CDR2 reads FQGNSA. CDR3 length: 15 residues. The CDR3 sequence: CASSSQLLVTGELFF. In nucleotides, the CDR3 is TGTGCCAGCAGCTCTCAACTACTAGTGACAGGGGAGCTGTTTTTT. Full variable domain (remainder filled in from reference TRBV7-2 and TRBJ2-2): GAGVSQSPSNKVTEKGKDVELRCDPISGHTALYWYRQSLGQGLEFLIYFQGNSAPDKSGLPSDRFSAERTGGSVSTLTIQRTQQEDSAVYLCASSSQLLVTGELFFGEGSRLTVL.

This clonotype was recorded many times. An end of the junction does not agree with germline; a read error may underlie this. The V call is TRBV6-1, the J call TRBJ2-7, with D tentatively TRBD2 (6 bases). CDR3 size: 12 residues. Germline V gene lookup returns CDR1 MNHNS and CDR2 SASEGT. The CDR3: CASSAAGDFSGF. The CDR3 DNA reads as TGTGCCAGCAGTGCGGCTGGGGACTTCTCCGGCTTC.

This clonotype is a singleton in its sample. A read error may explain this, as a much larger clone is one base away. The chain links TRBV20-1 to TRBJ1-4; TRBD1 agrees at 8 bases. Per germline, CDR1 DFQATT and CDR2 SNEGSKA (reference sequence). The CDR3 spans 15 residues. CDR3 coding DNA: TGCGGTGCTAGACTTACAGGGGGAGATTATGAAAAACTGTTTTTT. Encoded protein: CGARLTGGDYEKLFF.

The sample holds many counts of this clonotype. The V and J genes are TRBV2 and TRBJ1-5, with TRBD1 as a possible D gene (6 bases). The V and J ends lost 4 bases and 2 bases respectively, with 9 bases between them. CDR3 size: 14 residues. Germline CDR1 is SNHLY and CDR2 is FYNNEI. The CDR3 loop is CASSAGDGNQPQHF. The CDR3 DNA reads as TGTGCCAGCAGTGCAGGGGATGGCAATCAGCCCCAGCATTTT. Full variable domain (rest looked up from reference TRBV2 and TRBJ1-5): EPEVTQTPSHQVTQMGQEVILRCVPISNHLYFYWYRQILGQKVEFLVSFYNNEISEKSEIFDDQFSVERPDGSNFTLKIRSTKLEDSAMYFCASSAGDGNQPQHFGDGTRLSIL.

This clonotype was recorded at least ten times. The chain recombines TRBV6-5 with TRBJ1-2; 7 positions agree with TRBD1. This CDR3 comprises 16 residues. Losses at the gene ends were 2 bases for V and 1 base for J; bases not matched to a gene: 7. The germline gives CDR1 MNHEY, CDR2 SVGAGI. The CDR3 DNA sequence: TGTGCCAGCAGTTACCGACAGGGAGAAGTTAACTATGGCTACACCTTC. It is translated as CASSYRQGEVNYGYTF.

This clonotype came up many times. This chain links TRBV7-2 with TRBJ2-7, with 8 bases fitting TRBD1. V shed 5 bases and J 3 bases; nucleotides not matched to a gene: 6. The germline CDR1 and CDR2 sequences are SGHTA and FQGNSA. CDR3 length equals 14 residues. CDR3 sequence reads: CASSQTGADYEQYF. DNA for the CDR3: TGTGCCAGCAGCCAGACAGGGGCCGACTACGAGCAGTACTTC.

A single count supports this clonotype. The gene calls are TRBV7-2 and TRBJ2-5; tentatively, D is TRBD2 (7 bases). The CDR3 covers 15 residues. V lost 0 bases and J 5 bases, leaving 13 bases between the germline ends. Per the germline V gene, CDR1 is SGHTA and CDR2 is FQGNSA. Here the CDR3 reads CASSLAKGGRETQYF. The CDR3 region has the DNA TGTGCCAGCAGCTTAGCTAAGGGGGGGAGGGAGACCCAGTACTTC.

Turning to this clonotype: At one boundary the junction diverges from the germline segment, which might be a read error. The genes are TRBV2 and TRBJ1-6; D may be TRBD1 (5 bases). CDR1 and CDR2 from the germline V gene are SNHLY and FYNNEI. The CDR3 totals 13 residues. CDR3 residues: CAGSGREGSPLHF. The CDR3 DNA reads as TGTGCCGGCAGTGGCAGGGAAGGTTCACCCCTCCACTTT.

This clonotype was recorded many times. One end of the junction fails to match germline, which may point to a read error. The chain couples TRBV29-1 to TRBJ1-1; D unresolved. This CDR3 has 8 amino acids. Germline CDR1 and CDR2: SQVTM and ANQGSEA. This chain's CDR3 is CSVAEMDF. CDR3 in DNA: TGCAGCGTTGCCGAGATGGATTTT.